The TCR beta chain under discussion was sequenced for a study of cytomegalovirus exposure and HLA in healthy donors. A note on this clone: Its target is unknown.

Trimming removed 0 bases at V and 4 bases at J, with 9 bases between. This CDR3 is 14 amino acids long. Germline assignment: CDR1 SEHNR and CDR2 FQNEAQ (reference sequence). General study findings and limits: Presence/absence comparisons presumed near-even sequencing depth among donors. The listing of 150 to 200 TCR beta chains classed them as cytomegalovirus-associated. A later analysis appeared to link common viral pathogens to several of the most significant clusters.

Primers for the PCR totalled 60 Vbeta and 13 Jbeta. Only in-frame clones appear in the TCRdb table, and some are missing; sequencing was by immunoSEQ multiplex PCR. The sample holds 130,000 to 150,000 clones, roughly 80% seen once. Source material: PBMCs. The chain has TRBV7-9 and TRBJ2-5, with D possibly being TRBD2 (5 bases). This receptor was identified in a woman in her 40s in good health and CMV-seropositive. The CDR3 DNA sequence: TGTGCCAGCAGCTTAGCTCGGGGTGGAGAGACCCAGTACTTC. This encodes CASSLARGGETQYF.